Included here is one TCR beta chain sequence, with context. Its specificity is not known. This record belongs to a study of STAT5B mutations in CD4+ large granular lymphocyte leukemia. General observations from the study: Data were not HLA-matched across samples. Main leukemic clonotypes were patient-specific, but approximately 27% appeared at low frequency elsewhere.

The germline CDR1 and CDR2 sequences are SGDLS and YYNGEE. V was shortened by 3 bases and J by 4 bases, with 10 bases between the two germline ends. The CDR3 consists of 14 residues. Per the authors' pipeline: A productive frequency of 2.59 x 10-5 was the lowest detectable. Assay used: immunoSEQ multiplex PCR; TCRdb lists only in-frame clones, some missing. Clonal size and the V and J genes are those of that table, whereas D and trimming came from the DNA. The sample records 30,000 to 40,000 clones, approximately 89% being singletons. This sequence originates from a human donor in good health. The rearrangement joins TRBV9 to TRBJ1-4; maybe TRBD1 (6 bases). The sequencing input was CD4+ T cells from blood buffy coats. For the CDR3, the DNA is TGTGCCAGCAGCGAAGGGGGGTATAATGAAAAACTGTTTTTT. Its protein is CASSEGGYNEKLFF. Full variable domain (outside the CDR3, taken from reference TRBV9 and TRBJ1-4): DSGVTQTPKHLITATGQRVTLRCSPRSGDLSVYWYQQSLDQGLQFLIQYYNGEERAKGNILERFSAQQFPDLHSELNLSSLELGDSALYFCASSEGGYNEKLFFGSGTQLSVL.